The 10 T cell receptor beta chains listed next were all sequenced from one sample in a study of OX40 agonist ivuxolimab in advanced cancers. This table comes from immunoSEQ multiplex PCR, and its TCRdb copy is limited to in-frame clones, with some not included. The sample carries about 80,000 clones, around nine tenths recorded once. Sequencing used CD4+ or CD8+ T cells sorted from blood, obtained in a trial of the OX40 agonist ivuxolimab. The receptor set was obtained from an adult with an advanced solid tumor such as melanoma, head and neck, liver or kidney cancer.

In its sample, this clone was seen once. The CDR3 DNA sequence: TGCGCCAGCAGCGCTCCCGACAGACGCCCTTCTGGGGCCAACGTCCTGACTTTC. It encodes CASSAPDRRPSGANVLTF. V is TRBV5-1 and J is TRBJ2-6; the D gene is possibly TRBD1 (5 bases). From germline, CDR1 is SGHRS and CDR2 YFSETQ. The CDR3 is 18 amino acids. Trimming removed 4 bases from V and 1 base from J, with 18 bases in between.

The chain combines TRBV5-4 with TRBJ2-5; possible D gene TRBD1, 6 bases. The CDR3 runs to 14 residues. V was trimmed by 4 bases and J by 5 bases, leaving 15 bases between them. The germline V gene has CDR1 SGHNT and CDR2 YYREEE (reference sequence). CDR3 coding DNA: TGTGCCAGCAGCCCCTCACCTAGGGGGGAGACCCAGTACTTC. Protein product: CASSPSPRGETQYF.

V and J are TRBV2 and TRBJ1-2, with D perhaps TRBD1 (5 bases). Trimming stripped 2 bases from V and 14 bases from J, with 12 bases between. This CDR3 contains 11 residues. Germline V gene data show CDR1 as SNHLY and CDR2 as FYNNEI. DNA for the CDR3: TGTGCCAGCAGTGAAAAATGGGGCGGAACCTTC. This encodes CASSEKWGGTF.

This clone was seen a single time. The V call is TRBV19, the J call TRBJ1-2; D might be TRBD1 (5 bases). With 5 bases removed from V and 7 bases from J, the gap between germline ends came to 23 bases. The CDR3 covers 16 residues. The germline CDR1 and CDR2 sequences are LNHDA and SQIVND (reference sequence). The CDR3 region is CASSAPRTSKALGYTF. Written as DNA, the CDR3 is TGTGCCAGTAGTGCGCCTCGGACATCAAAGGCCCTTGGCTACACCTTC.

The chain recombines TRBV6-5 with TRBJ2-1; tentative D call: TRBD2 (6 bases). Germline values: CDR1 MNHEY, CDR2 SVGAGI. V gave up 2 bases and J gave up 3 bases, with 14 bases separating them. This CDR3 contains 16 residues. CDR3 amino acids: CASSYAAGSGYNEQFF. The CDR3, as DNA: TGTGCCAGCAGTTACGCTGCGGGATCAGGCTACAATGAGCAGTTCTTC.

The chain uses TRBV5-4 and TRBJ2-5; possibly TRBD1 for D (7 bases). V gave up 0 bases and J gave up 5 bases, with 14 bases separating them. Germline CDR1 is SGHNT and CDR2 is YYREEE (reference sequence). The CDR3 runs 15 residues. CDR3 in DNA: TGTGCCAGCAGCTTGGAACAGGGGAGGAGGGAGACCCAGTACTTC. Encoded protein: CASSLEQGRRETQYF.

J is TRBJ1-2 and V is TRBV5-1; no clear D. The germline V and J ends were trimmed by 5 bases and 2 bases, with 7 bases remaining between them. This CDR3 contains 12 residues. The germline V gene encodes CDR1 SGHRS and CDR2 YFSETQ. This chain's CDR3 is CASRTDNYGYTF. CDR3 nucleotide sequence: TGCGCCAGCAGGACGGACAACTATGGCTACACCTTC. The variable domain in full, with the rest retrieved from reference TRBV5-1 and TRBJ1-2, is KAGVTQTPRYLIKTRGQQVTLSCSPISGHRSVSWYQQTPGQGLQFLFEYFSETQRNKGNFPGRFSGRQFSNSRSEMNVSTLELGDSALYLCASRTDNYGYTFGSGTRLTVV.

The CDR3 nucleotides read TGTGCCAGTAGTATAAGTCTAAATACGCAGTATTTT. It specifies CASSISLNTQYF. V usage is TRBV19 and J usage is TRBJ2-3; D is undetermined. The CDR3 has 12 amino acids. CDR1 and CDR2 (germline): LNHDA, SQIVND (reference sequence). V lost 2 bases, J lost 7 bases, and 7 bases lay in between.

V is TRBV2 and J is TRBJ2-7; 9 bases are a match to TRBD1. CDR1 is SNHLY and CDR2 is FYNNEI in the germline V gene. The CDR3 has 14 amino acids. With V trimmed by 7 bases and J by 7 bases, 11 bases remained unmatched. The CDR3 spells CASKVDRGPSEQYF. The DNA of the CDR3 is TGTGCCAGCAAGGTGGACAGGGGACCCTCGGAGCAGTACTTC. Together with reference TRBV2 and TRBJ2-7, the CDR3 gives the full variable domain: EPEVTQTPSHQVTQMGQEVILRCVPISNHLYFYWYRQILGQKVEFLVSFYNNEISEKSEIFDDQFSVERPDGSNFTLKIRSTKLEDSAMYFCASKVDRGPSEQYFGPGTRLTVT.

This chain uses TRBV5-1 with TRBJ1-2; no clear D gene. V gave up 0 bases and J gave up 7 bases, with 16 bases separating them. CDR3 length: 15 residues. CDR1 and CDR2 from the germline V gene are SGHRS and YFSETQ. In DNA form, the CDR3 reads TGCGCCAGCAGCTTGGCTGGCCGCCTAAGTGGTGGCTACACCTTC. This translates into CASSLAGRLSGGYTF.